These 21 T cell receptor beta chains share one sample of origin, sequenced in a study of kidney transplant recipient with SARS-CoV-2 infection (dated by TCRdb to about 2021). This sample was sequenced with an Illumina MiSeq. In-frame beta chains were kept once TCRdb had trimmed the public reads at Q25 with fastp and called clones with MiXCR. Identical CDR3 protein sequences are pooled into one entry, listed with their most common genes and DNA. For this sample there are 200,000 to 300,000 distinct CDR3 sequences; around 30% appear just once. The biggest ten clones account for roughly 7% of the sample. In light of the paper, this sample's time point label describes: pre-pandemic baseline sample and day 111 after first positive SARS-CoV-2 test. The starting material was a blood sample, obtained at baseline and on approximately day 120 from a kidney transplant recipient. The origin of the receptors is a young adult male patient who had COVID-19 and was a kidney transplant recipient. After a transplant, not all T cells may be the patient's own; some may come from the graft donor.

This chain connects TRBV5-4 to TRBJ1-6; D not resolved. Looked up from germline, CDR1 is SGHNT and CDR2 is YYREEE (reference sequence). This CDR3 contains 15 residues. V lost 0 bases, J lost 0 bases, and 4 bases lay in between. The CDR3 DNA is TGTGCCAGCAGCTTGGGACACTCCTATAATTCACCCCTCCACTTT. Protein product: CASSLGHSYNSPLHF.

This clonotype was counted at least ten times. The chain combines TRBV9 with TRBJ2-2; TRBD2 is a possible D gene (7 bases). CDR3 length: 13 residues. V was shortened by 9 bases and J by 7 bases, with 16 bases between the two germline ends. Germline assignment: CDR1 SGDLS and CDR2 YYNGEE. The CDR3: CATNREGSGELFF. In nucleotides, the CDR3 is TGTGCCACCAACAGGGAGGGGAGCGGGGAGCTGTTTTTT.

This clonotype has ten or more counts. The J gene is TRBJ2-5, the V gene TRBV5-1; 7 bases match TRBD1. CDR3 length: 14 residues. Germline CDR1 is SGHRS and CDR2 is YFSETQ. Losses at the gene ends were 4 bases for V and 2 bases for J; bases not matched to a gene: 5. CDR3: CASSVGQIQETQYF. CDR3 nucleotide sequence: TGCGCCAGCAGCGTGGGACAGATACAAGAGACCCAGTACTTC.

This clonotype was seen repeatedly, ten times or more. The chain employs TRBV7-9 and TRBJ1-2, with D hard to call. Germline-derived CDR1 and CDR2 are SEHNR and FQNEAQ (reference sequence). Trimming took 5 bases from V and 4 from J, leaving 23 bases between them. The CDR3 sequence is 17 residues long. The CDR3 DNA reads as TGTGCCAGCAGCCAAACTGAATACCATGGAAAGACCTATGGCTACACCTTC. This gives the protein CASSQTEYHGKTYGYTF.

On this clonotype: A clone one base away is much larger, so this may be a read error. The CDR3 nucleotides read TGTGCCAGCAGTTACCGAGGGGCTAGCGGGACCTACGAGCAGTACTTC. This gives the protein CASSYRGASGTYEQYF. The chain links TRBV6-2 or TRBV6-3 to TRBJ2-1, with 9 bases lining up with TRBD2. The DNA end lines up better with TRBJ2-7; the J call may be wrong. The CDR3 has 16 amino acids. CDR1 and CDR2 from the germline V gene are MNHEY and SVGEGT.

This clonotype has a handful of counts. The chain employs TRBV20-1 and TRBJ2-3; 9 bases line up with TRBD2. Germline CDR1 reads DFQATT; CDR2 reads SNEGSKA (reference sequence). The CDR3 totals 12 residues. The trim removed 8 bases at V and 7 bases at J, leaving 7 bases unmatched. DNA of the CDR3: TGCAGTAAAGCGGGAGGAGGAAATACGCAGTATTTT. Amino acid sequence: CSKAGGGNTQYF.

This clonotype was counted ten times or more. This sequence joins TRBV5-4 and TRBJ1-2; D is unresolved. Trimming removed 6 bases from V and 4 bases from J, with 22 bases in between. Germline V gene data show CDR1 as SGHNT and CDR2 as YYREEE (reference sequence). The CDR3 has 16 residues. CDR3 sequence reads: CASNSPVPGKTYGYTF. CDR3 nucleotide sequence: TGTGCCAGCAATAGTCCCGTACCAGGAAAGACCTATGGCTACACCTTC.

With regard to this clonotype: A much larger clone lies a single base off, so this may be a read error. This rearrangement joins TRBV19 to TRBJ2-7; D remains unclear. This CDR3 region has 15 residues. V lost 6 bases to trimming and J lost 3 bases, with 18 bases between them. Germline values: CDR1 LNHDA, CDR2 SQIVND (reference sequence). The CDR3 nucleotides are TGTGCCAGTAGACGGAGATCGGATGGAAACTACGAGCAGTACTTC. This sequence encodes CASRRRSDGNYEQYF.

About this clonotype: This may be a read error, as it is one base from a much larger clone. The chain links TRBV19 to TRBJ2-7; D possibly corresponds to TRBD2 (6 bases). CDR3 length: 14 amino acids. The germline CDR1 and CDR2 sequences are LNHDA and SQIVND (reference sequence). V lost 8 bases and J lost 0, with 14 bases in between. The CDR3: CASGSSGSSYEQYF. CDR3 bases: TGTGCCAGTGGTAGTAGCGGAAGCTCCTACGAGCAGTACTTC.

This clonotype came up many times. The CDR3 protein is CASSPRGGQPQHF. The DNA of the CDR3 is TGTGCCAGCAGTCCCCGGGGAGGACAGCCCCAGCATTTT. V and J are TRBV12-3 or TRBV12-4 and TRBJ1-5; D call uncertain. With 5 bases removed from V and 7 bases from J, the gap between germline ends came to 12 bases. CDR3 length equals 13 residues.

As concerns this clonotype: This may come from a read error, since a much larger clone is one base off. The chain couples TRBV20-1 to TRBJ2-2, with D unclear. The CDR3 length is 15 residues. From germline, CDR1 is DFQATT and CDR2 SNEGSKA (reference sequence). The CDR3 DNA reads TGCAATGCTAGAGATGAACAGCCCAACACCGGGGAGCTGTTTTTT. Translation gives CNARDEQPNTGELFF.

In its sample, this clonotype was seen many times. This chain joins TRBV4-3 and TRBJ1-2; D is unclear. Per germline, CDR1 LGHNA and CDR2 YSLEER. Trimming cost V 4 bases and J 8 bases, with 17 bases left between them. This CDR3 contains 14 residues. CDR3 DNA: TGCGCCAGCAGCCCGGGAATTGGGCTATCCGGCTACACCTTC. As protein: CASSPGIGLSGYTF.

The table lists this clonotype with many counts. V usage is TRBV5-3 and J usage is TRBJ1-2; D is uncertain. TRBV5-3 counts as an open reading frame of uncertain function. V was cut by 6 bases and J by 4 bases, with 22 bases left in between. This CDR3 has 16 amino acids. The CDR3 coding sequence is TGTGCCAGAAACATCACAGTGGTGAGAAAGACCTATGGCTACACCTTC. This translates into CARNITVVRKTYGYTF.

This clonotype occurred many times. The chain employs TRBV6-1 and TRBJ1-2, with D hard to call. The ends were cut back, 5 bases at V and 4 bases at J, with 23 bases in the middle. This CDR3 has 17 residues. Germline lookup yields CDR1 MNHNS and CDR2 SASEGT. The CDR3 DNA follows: TGTGCCAGCAGTATGGGAGTCTCTATGCGAAAGACCTATGGCTACACCTTC. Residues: CASSMGVSMRKTYGYTF.

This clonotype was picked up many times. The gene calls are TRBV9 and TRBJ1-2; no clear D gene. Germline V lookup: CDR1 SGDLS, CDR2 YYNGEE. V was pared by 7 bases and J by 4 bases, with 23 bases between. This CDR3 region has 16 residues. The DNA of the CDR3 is TGTGCCAGCCCCGATAGGTACTCAAGAAAGACCTATGGCTACACCTTC. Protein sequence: CASPDRYSRKTYGYTF.

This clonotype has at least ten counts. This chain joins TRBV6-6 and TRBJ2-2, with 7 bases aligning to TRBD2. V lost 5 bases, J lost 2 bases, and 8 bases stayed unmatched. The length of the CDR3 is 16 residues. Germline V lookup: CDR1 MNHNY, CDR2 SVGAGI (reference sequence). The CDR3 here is CASSPRGGINTGELFF. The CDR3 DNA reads TGTGCCAGCAGTCCCCGGGGAGGGATTAACACCGGGGAGCTGTTTTTT.

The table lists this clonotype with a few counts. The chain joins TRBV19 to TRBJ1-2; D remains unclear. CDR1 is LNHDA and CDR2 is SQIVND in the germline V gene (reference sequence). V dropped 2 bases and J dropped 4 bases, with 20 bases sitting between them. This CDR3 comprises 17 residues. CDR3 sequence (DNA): TGTGCCAGTAGTATATTACAGACAAATCGAAAGACCTATGGCTACACCTTC. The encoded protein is CASSILQTNRKTYGYTF.

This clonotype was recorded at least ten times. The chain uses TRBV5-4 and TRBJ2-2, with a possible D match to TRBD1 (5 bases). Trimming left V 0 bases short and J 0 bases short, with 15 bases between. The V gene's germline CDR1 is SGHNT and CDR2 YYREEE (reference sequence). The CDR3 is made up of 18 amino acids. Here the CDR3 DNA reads TGTGCCAGCAGCTTGGGAGCAGGCAGGGCAGCGAACACCGGGGAGCTGTTTTTT. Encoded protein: CASSLGAGRAANTGELFF.

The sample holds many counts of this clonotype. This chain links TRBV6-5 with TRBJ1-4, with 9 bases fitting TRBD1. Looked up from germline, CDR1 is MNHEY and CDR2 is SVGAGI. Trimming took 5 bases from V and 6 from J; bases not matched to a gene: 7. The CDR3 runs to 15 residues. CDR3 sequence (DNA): TGTGCCAGCAGTCCTCCGGGACAGGGCGATGAAAAACTGTTTTTT. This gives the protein CASSPPGQGDEKLFF.

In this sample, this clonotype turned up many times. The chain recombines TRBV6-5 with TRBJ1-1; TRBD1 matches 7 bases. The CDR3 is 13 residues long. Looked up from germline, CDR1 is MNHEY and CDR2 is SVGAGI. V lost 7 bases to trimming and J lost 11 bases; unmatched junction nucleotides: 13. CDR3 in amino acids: CASNERGLGAAFF. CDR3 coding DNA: TGTGCCAGCAATGAAAGGGGGCTCGGGGCGGCTTTCTTT.

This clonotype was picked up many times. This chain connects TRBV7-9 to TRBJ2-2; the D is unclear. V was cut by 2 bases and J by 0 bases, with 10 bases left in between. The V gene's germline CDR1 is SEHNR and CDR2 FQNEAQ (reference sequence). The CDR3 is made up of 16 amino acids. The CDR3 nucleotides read TGTGCCAGCAGCTTAATGGGAAACGCGAACACCGGGGAGCTGTTTTTT. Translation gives CASSLMGNANTGELFF. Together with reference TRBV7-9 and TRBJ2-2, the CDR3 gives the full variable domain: DTGVSQNPRHKITKRGQNVTFRCDPISEHNRLYWYRQTLGQGPEFLTYFQNEAQLEKSRLLSDRFSAERPKGSFSTLEIQRTEQGDSAMYLCASSLMGNANTGELFFGEGSRLTVL.